This T cell receptor beta chain was observed in a study of T cells in Graves' hyperthyroidism and ophthalmopathy. Amplification yielded TCR beta CDR3 regions, with RNA transcripts as the source. Using the HTBI primer set, a first-round RT-PCR was run on the TCR CDR3. TCRdb itself ran the multiplex PCR reads through MiXCR, one entry per CDR3 protein. The table records about 600,000 distinct CDR3 sequences, around 14% of them present only once. A few counts support this clonotype. Germline loops: CDR1 KGHSH, CDR2 LQKENI. Trimming stripped 2 bases from V and 6 bases from J, with 13 bases between. This CDR3 spans 15 amino acids.

The genes are TRBV18 and TRBJ2-2; D is unclear. The receptor was isolated from a woman aged 18 to 35 with Graves' ophthalmopathy. Sequencing was performed on blood. In nucleotides, the CDR3 is TGTGCCAGCTCACCAGGCTGGGCAGAGGCCGGGGAGCTGTTTTTT. It specifies CASSPGWAEAGELFF.